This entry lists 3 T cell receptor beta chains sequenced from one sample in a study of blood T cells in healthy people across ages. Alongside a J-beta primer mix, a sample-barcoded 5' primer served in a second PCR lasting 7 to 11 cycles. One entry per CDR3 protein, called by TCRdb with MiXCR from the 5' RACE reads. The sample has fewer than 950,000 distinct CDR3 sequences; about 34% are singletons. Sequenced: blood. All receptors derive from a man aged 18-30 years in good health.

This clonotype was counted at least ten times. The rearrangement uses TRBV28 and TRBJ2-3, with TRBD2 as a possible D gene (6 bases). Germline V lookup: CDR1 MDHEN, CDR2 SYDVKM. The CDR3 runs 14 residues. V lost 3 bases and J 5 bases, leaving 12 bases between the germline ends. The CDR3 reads CASSFLAGKDTQYF. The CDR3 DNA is TGTGCCAGCAGTTTTCTGGCGGGGAAAGATACGCAGTATTTT.

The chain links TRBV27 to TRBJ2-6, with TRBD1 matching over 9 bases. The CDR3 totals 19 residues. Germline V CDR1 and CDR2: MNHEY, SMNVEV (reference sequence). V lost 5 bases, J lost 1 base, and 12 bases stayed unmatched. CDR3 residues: CASSPFGTGSSSGANVLTF. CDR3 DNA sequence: TGTGCCAGCAGTCCCTTCGGGACAGGGTCTTCTTCTGGGGCCAACGTCCTGACTTTC.

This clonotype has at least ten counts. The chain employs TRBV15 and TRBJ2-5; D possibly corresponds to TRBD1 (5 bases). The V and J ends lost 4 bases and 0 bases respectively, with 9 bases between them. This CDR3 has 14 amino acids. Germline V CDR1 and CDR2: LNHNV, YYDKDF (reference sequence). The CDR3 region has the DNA TGTGCCACCAGCATCGACAGATACCAAGAGACCCAGTACTTC. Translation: CATSIDRYQETQYF.